Here is one TCR beta chain with its context. Its antigen is not identified. The sample comes from a study of T-cell memory formation after mild COVID-19. Findings and limits, study-wide: The pre-infection memory compartment contained some responding clones, suggesting cross-reactive memory joined.

Each CDR3 protein gets one entry after TCRdb re-called the 5' RACE reads with MiXCR. Of about 600,000 distinct CDR3 sequences detected, roughly a fifth appear once; the ten largest clones hold approximately 8%. Trimming left V 5 bases short and J 0 bases short, with 19 bases between. The CDR3 contains 17 residues. The V and J genes are TRBV12-3 or TRBV12-4 and TRBJ2-5; no definite D call. The sequence was collected from an adult woman who had mild COVID-19 (a few samples of this study predate the infection). Cell type and time point are not known. Sequencing input: PBMCs or a T cell subset sorted from them (not recorded which). The CDR3, as DNA: TGTGCCAGCAGTCCTACCCTGGGTCGGCGAAACCAAGAGACCCAGTACTTC. Amino acid sequence: CASSPTLGRRNQETQYF.